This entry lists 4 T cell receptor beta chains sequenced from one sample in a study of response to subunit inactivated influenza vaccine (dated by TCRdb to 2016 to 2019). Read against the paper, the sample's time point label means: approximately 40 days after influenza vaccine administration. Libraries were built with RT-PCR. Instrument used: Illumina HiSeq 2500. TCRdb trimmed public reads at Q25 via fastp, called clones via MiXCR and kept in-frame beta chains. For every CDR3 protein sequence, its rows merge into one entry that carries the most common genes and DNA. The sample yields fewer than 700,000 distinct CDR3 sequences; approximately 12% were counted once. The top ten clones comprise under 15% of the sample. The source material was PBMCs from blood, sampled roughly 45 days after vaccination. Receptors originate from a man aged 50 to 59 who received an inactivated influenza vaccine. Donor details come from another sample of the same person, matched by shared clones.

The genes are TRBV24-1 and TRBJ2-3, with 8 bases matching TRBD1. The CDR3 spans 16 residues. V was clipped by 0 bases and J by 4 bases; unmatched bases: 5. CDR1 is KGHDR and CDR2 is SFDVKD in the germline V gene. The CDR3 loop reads CATSDLRTGHADTQYF. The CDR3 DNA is TGTGCCACCAGTGATTTGCGGACAGGGCATGCAGATACGCAGTATTTT.

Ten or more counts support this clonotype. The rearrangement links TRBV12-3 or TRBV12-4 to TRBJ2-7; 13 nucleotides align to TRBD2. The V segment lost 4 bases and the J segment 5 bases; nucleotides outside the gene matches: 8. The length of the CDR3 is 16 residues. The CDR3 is CASSSGLAGALDEQYF. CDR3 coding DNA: TGTGCCAGCAGTTCTGGACTAGCGGGAGCCTTGGACGAGCAGTACTTC.

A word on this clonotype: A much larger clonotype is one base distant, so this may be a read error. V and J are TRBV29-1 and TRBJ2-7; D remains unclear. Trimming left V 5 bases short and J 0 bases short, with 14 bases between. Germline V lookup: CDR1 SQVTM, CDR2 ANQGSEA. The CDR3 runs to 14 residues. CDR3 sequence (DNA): TGCAGCGTTCAAGCAGCCGGTAGCTCCTACGAGCAGTACTTC. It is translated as CSVQAAGSSYEQYF.

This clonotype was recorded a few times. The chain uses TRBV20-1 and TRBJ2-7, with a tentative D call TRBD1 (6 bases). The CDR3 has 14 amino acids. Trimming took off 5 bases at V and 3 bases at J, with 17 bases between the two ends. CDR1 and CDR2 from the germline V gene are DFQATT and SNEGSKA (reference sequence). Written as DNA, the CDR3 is TGCAGTGCTCCGGTCCCCGGCAGGGGCTACGAGCAGTACTTC. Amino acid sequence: CSAPVPGRGYEQYF.